This T cell receptor (beta chain) was observed in a study of cytomegalovirus exposure and HLA in healthy donors. Study-level background: Early on, a data release was issued that held 65 million to 100 million unique TCRs from HLA-typed donors. Regarding the study as a whole: In a later analysis, an Asian-associated ancestry cluster reportedly showed fewer N-insertions than the approximately 610-donor mean.

Primers for the PCR totalled 60 Vbeta and 13 Jbeta. TCRdb's table, derived via immunoSEQ multiplex PCR, lists solely in-frame clones and lacks some. The table includes roughly 120,000 clones, around 73% detected once. The CDR3 is 13 residues long. Germline V gives CDR1 SSHAT, CDR2 FNYEAQ (reference sequence). A word on this clone: The target antigen is unknown. One end of the junction is discordant with germline, which a read error may explain.

The rearrangement uses TRBV7-7 and TRBJ2-7; D unresolved. This sequence was found in a man aged 40-55 years in good health and CMV-seronegative. The material sequenced was PBMCs. The CDR3 loop reads CASSQDTGYEQYF. In DNA, the CDR3 is TGTGCTAGCAGCCAAGACACTGGGTACGAGCAGTACTTC.